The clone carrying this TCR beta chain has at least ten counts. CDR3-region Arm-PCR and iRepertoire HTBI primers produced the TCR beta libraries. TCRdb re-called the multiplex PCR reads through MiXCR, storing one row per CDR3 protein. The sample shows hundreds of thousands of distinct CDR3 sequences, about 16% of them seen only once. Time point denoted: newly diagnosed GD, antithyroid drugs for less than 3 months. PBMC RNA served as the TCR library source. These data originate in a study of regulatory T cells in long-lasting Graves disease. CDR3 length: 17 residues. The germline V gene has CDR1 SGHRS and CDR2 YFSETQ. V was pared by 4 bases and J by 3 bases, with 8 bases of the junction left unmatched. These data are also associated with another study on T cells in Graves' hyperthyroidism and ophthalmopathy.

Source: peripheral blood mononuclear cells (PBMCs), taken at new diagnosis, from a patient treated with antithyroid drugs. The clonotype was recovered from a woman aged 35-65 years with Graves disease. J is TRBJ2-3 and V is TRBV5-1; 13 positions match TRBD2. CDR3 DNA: TGCGCCAGCAGCCGGATCGCGGGACTAGCGGGAACAGATACGCAGTATTTT. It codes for CASSRIAGLAGTDTQYF. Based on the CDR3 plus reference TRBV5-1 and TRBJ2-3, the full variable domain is KAGVTQTPRYLIKTRGQQVTLSCSPISGHRSVSWYQQTPGQGLQFLFEYFSETQRNKGNFPGRFSGRQFSNSRSEMNVSTLELGDSALYLCASSRIAGLAGTDTQYFGPGTRLTVL.